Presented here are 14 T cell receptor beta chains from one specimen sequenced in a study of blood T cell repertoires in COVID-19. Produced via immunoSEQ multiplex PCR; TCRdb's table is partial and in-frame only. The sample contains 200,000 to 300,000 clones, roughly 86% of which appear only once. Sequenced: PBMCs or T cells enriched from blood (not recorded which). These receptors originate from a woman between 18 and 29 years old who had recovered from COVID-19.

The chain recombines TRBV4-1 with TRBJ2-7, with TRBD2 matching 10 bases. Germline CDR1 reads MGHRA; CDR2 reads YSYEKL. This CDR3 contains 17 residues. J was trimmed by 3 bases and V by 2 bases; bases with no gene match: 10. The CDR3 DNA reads TGCGCCAGCAGCCAATTTATTAGCGGGGGGCGCTTCTACGAGCAGTACTTC. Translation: CASSQFISGGRFYEQYF.

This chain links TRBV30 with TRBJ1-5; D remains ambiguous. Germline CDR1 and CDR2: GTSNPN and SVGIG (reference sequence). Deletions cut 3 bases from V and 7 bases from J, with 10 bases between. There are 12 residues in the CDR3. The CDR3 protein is CAWSASEQPQHF. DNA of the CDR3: TGTGCCTGGAGCGCTTCAGAACAGCCCCAGCATTTT.

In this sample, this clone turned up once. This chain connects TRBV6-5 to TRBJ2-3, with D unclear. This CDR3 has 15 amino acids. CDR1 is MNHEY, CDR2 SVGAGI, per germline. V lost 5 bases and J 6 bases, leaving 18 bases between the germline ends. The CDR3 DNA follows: TGTGCCAGCAGTCCCGTAATTACGGTTTCGGATACGCAGTATTTT. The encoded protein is CASSPVITVSDTQYF.

The CDR3, as DNA: TGTGCCAGCAGCCCCGGGACTAATACAATGAGCGAGCAGTTCTTC. The encoded protein is CASSPGTNTMSEQFF. The V gene is TRBV5-4, the J gene TRBJ2-1, with TRBD2 matching over 7 bases. The ends lost 4 bases at V and 10 bases at J; junction bases unmatched: 14. The CDR3 has 15 residues. Germline CDR1 SGHNT, CDR2 YYREEE (reference sequence).

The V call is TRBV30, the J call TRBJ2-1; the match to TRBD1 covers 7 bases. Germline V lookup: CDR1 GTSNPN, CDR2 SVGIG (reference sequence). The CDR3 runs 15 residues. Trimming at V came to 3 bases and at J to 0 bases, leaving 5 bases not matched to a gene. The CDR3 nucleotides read TGTGCCTGGAGCCAGGGACAGAGCTCCTACAATGAGCAGTTCTTC. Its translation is CAWSQGQSSYNEQFF.

CDR3 bases: TGTGCCATCAGTGAGTCCGTCGACAGCGTCAATCAGCCCCAGCATTTT. It yields the protein CAISESVDSVNQPQHF. V usage is TRBV10-3 and J usage is TRBJ1-5; weak D call: TRBD1 (5 bases). The CDR3 is 16 amino acids. Germline CDR1 is ENHRY and CDR2 is SYGVKD. V shed 0 bases and J shed 3 bases, with 12 bases lying between them.

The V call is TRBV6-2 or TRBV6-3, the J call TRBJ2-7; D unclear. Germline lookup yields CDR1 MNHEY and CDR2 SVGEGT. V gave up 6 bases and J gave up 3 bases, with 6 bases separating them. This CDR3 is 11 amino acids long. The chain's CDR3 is CASSPYYEQYF. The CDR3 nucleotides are TGTGCCAGCAGCCCGTACTACGAGCAGTACTTC.

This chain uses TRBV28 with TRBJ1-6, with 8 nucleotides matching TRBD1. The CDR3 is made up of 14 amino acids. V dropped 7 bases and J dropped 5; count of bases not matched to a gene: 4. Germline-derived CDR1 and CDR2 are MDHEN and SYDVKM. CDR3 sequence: CASKMTGDNSPLHF. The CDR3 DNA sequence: TGTGCCAGCAAGATGACAGGGGATAATTCACCCCTCCACTTT.

The CDR3 DNA reads as TGTGCCAGCAGCCCACCCGGGACTAATGAAAAACTGTTTTTT. Its protein product is CASSPPGTNEKLFF. The V gene is TRBV11-3, the J gene TRBJ1-4; D is unclear. Trimming cost V 5 bases and J 2 bases, with 9 bases left between them. Looked up from germline, CDR1 is SGHNT and CDR2 is YENEEA. CDR3 length equals 14 residues.

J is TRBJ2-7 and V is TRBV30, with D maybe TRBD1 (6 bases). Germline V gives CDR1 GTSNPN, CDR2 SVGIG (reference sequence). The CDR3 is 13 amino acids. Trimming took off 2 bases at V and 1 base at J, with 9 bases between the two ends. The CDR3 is CAWSLDRSYEQYF. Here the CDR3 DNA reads TGTGCCTGGAGTCTAGACAGGTCCTACGAGCAGTACTTC.

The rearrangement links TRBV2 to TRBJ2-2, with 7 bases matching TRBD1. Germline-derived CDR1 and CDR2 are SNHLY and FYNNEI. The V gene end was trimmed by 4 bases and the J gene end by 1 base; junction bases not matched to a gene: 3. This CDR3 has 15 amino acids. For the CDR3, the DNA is TGTGCCAGCAGTGTCCGACAGGGGAACACCGGGGAGCTGTTTTTT. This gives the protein CASSVRQGNTGELFF.

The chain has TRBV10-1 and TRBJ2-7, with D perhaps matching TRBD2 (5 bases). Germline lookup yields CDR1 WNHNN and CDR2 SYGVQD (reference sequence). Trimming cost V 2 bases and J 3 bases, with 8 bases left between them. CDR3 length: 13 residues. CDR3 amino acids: CASSEGLNYEQYF. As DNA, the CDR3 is TGCGCCAGCAGTGAGGGACTCAACTACGAGCAGTACTTC.

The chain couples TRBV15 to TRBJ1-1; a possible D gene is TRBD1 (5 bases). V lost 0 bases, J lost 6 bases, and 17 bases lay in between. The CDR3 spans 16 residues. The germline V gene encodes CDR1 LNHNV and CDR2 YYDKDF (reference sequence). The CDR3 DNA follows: TGTGCCACCAGCAGAGAGCCGACAGTGCCACCCCCTGAAGCTTTCTTT. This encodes CATSREPTVPPPEAFF.

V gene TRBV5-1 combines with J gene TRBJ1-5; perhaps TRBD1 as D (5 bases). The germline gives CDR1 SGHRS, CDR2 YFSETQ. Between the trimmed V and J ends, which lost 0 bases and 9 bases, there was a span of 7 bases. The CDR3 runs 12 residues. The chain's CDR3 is CASSLVGGPQHF. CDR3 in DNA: TGCGCCAGCAGCTTGGTGGGGGGGCCCCAGCATTTT.